This T cell receptor (beta chain) was captured by sequencing in a study of blood T cells in healthy people across ages. Study outcomes and limitations: There was no known CMV status for donors, so expanded clonotype changes were possibly confounded. It was held that diversity estimates obtained from one million T cells represented underestimates. TCR beta diversity per million T cells fell roughly linearly with age. Versus aged donors, long-lived donors had higher diversity and more naive CD4+ cells.

The CDR3 sequence is 15 residues long. Trimming shortened V by 1 base and J by 12 bases, and 20 bases separated the two germline ends. Per germline, CDR1 LGHNA and CDR2 YSLEER. This clonotype appeared many times. Its specificity is not known. Then a second PCR, running roughly 6 to 11 cycles, was carried out with a sample-barcoded 5' primer and a J-beta primer mix. Via MiXCR, TCRdb re-called the 5' RACE reads, giving one row per CDR3 protein. The table has fewer than 900,000 distinct CDR3 sequences, 35% to 40% seen once. The chain employs TRBV4-3 and TRBJ2-3; TRBD1 is a possible D gene (5 bases). Sequencing input: blood. This sequence was found in a man between 18 and 29 years old in good health. CDR3 residues: CASSQGFGAEESQYF. The CDR3 region has the DNA TGCGCCAGCAGCCAAGGGTTTGGGGCAGAGGAATCTCAGTATTTT.